A single sample gave rise to the 24 T cell receptor beta chains below, sequenced in a study of cytomegalovirus exposure and HLA in healthy donors. Data came from immunoSEQ multiplex PCR; TCRdb stores just in-frame clones and leaves some out. This table holds about 150,000 clones, approximately 82% found once. The sequencing input was PBMCs. These receptors were collected from a man aged 25-45 years in good health and CMV-seropositive.

The chain has TRBV6-6 and TRBJ1-1; D is possibly TRBD1 (5 bases). Trimming pared 7 bases from V and 5 bases from J, leaving 17 bases between. There are 14 residues in the CDR3. From germline, CDR1 is MNHNY and CDR2 SVGAGI (reference sequence). In DNA, the CDR3 is TGTGCCAGCAACCCCGGGGGGGGAGGGACTGAAGCTTTCTTT. This sequence encodes CASNPGGGGTEAFF.

The chain uses TRBV5-1 and TRBJ2-7; 11 bases line up with TRBD1. The CDR3 totals 14 residues. V gave up 6 bases and J gave up 5 bases; unmatched junction bases: 7. In germline, CDR1 is SGHRS, CDR2 YFSETQ. The CDR3 sequence is CASTPGQGDHEQYF. The CDR3 nucleotides read TGCGCCAGCACTCCGGGACAGGGGGACCACGAGCAGTACTTC. Drawing the rest from reference TRBV5-1 and TRBJ2-7, the complete variable domain is KAGVTQTPRYLIKTRGQQVTLSCSPISGHRSVSWYQQTPGQGLQFLFEYFSETQRNKGNFPGRFSGRQFSNSRSEMNVSTLELGDSALYLCASTPGQGDHEQYFGPGTRLTVT.

This chain links TRBV27 with TRBJ2-5; tentative D call: TRBD1 (6 bases). There are 13 residues in the CDR3. Trimming shortened V by 6 bases and J by 7 bases, and 15 bases separated the two germline ends. Germline values: CDR1 MNHEY, CDR2 SMNVEV (reference sequence). For the CDR3, the DNA is TGTGCCAGCAGCCCCAGGATCAGGGGGACCCAGTACTTC. Protein sequence: CASSPRIRGTQYF.

The V call is TRBV19, the J call TRBJ2-7, with 7 positions matching TRBD1. This CDR3 region has 13 residues. J gave up 3 bases and V 10 bases, and 9 bases lay outside the gene matches. In germline, CDR1 is LNHDA, CDR2 SQIVND (reference sequence). The CDR3 coding sequence is TGTGCCACCAACGAAAGGGACAGCTACGAGCAGTACTTC. The encoded protein is CATNERDSYEQYF.

This clone appeared a few times. The chain joins TRBV5-1 to TRBJ2-2; D is uncertain. Germline loops: CDR1 SGHRS, CDR2 YFSETQ. The CDR3 contains 12 residues. The ends were cut back, 4 bases at V and 3 bases at J, with 4 bases in the middle. CDR3 nucleotide sequence: TGCGCCAGCAGCCCAGACACCGGGGAGCTGTTTTTT. Its protein product is CASSPDTGELFF.

The V call is TRBV5-1, the J call TRBJ2-3; D is unresolved. The CDR3 extends over 15 amino acids. V lost 4 bases and J lost 5, with 17 bases in between. Germline V gives CDR1 SGHRS, CDR2 YFSETQ. CDR3 residues: CASSAARPVQDTQYF. The DNA for the CDR3 is TGCGCCAGCAGCGCAGCCAGGCCGGTTCAAGATACGCAGTATTTT.

J is TRBJ2-5 and V is TRBV9; 11 bases are a match to TRBD2. The trim removed 3 bases at V and 0 bases at J, leaving 1 base unmatched. The CDR3 loop spans 15 amino acids. Per germline, CDR1 SGDLS and CDR2 YYNGEE. CDR3 residues: CASSEGLADQETQYF. Written as DNA, the CDR3 is TGTGCCAGCAGCGAGGGACTAGCGGACCAAGAGACCCAGTACTTC.

This chain uses TRBV10-3 with TRBJ1-2; 10 bases match TRBD1. The germline V gene has CDR1 ENHRY and CDR2 SYGVKD. The CDR3 extends over 15 amino acids. V dropped 0 bases and J dropped 5; count of bases not matched to a gene: 3. The DNA of the CDR3 is TGTGCCATCAGTGAGTCGGGACAGGGGAGGTATGGCTACACCTTC. Amino acids: CAISESGQGRYGYTF.

The J gene is TRBJ2-7, the V gene TRBV11-2; 10 bases agree with TRBD1. The V gene end was trimmed by 2 bases and the J gene end by 2 bases; junction bases not matched to a gene: 3. The length of the CDR3 is 15 residues. Germline V gives CDR1 SGHAT, CDR2 FQNNGV. CDR3 nucleotide sequence: TGTGCCAGCAGCTTACGACAGGGGGCAGCCTACGAGCAGTACTTC. This sequence encodes CASSLRQGAAYEQYF.

The chain is built from TRBV27 and TRBJ2-5; the D gene is possibly TRBD1 (6 bases). This CDR3 comprises 16 residues. Per germline, CDR1 MNHEY and CDR2 SMNVEV (reference sequence). The V end lost 4 bases, the J end lost 2 bases, and 17 bases lay between the germline ends. CDR3 in amino acids: CASSSDVGQIQETQYF. DNA of the CDR3: TGTGCCAGCAGTTCAGACGTCGGACAGATACAAGAGACCCAGTACTTC.

The chain uses TRBV7-8 and TRBJ1-5, with 7 nucleotides matching TRBD1. From germline, CDR1 is SGHVS and CDR2 FQNEAQ. The CDR3 runs 15 residues. J gave up 12 bases and V 4 bases, and 15 bases lay outside the gene matches. The CDR3 spells CASSWDSSPEGVQHF. The CDR3 DNA reads TGTGCCAGCAGCTGGGACAGCTCCCCGGAGGGGGTCCAGCATTTT.

The rearrangement uses TRBV6-1 and TRBJ1-1; D uncertain. Trimming left V 0 bases short and J 3 bases short, with 14 bases between. Looked up from germline, CDR1 is MNHNS and CDR2 is SASEGT. The CDR3 extends over 16 amino acids. Here the CDR3 reads CASSEALAGPDTEAFF. CDR3 coding DNA: TGTGCCAGCAGTGAAGCGTTGGCGGGTCCGGACACTGAAGCTTTCTTT.

This clone has only one observation. The V and J genes are TRBV7-2 and TRBJ1-2; D is ambiguous. The CDR3 contains 15 residues. Trimming cost V 1 base and J 2 bases, with 11 bases left between them. Germline V gene data show CDR1 as SGHTA and CDR2 as FQGNSA. In nucleotides, the CDR3 is TGTGCCAGCAGCTTAGGCCCGGTGGGCAACTATGGCTACACCTTC. It codes for CASSLGPVGNYGYTF.

This clone has only a few counts. The chain couples TRBV11-2 to TRBJ1-2; 7 bases agree with TRBD1. This CDR3 comprises 15 residues. V was pared by 5 bases and J by 1 base, with 7 bases of the junction left unmatched. The germline CDR1 and CDR2 sequences are SGHAT and FQNNGV. The CDR3, as DNA: TGTGCCAGCAGCATCGGACAGGTCTTTAACTATGGCTACACCTTC. It yields the protein CASSIGQVFNYGYTF.

In this sample, this clone turned up a few times. This chain connects TRBV19 to TRBJ1-2; no clear D gene. This CDR3 contains 14 residues. Trimming took 4 bases from V and 4 from J, leaving 13 bases between them. CDR1 and CDR2 (germline): LNHDA, SQIVND (reference sequence). The CDR3 is CASSNGGQPYGYTF. CDR3 DNA: TGTGCCAGTAGTAACGGCGGGCAGCCCTATGGCTACACCTTC.

The chain uses TRBV25-1 and TRBJ2-3; no definite D call. Per the germline V gene, CDR1 is MGHDK and CDR2 is SYGVNS. The CDR3 is made up of 14 amino acids. The germline V and J ends were trimmed by 3 bases and 0 bases, with 7 bases remaining between them. The CDR3 reads CASSERWSTDTQYF. CDR3 coding DNA: TGTGCCAGCAGTGAGCGGTGGAGCACAGATACGCAGTATTTT.

This chain uses TRBV5-1 with TRBJ2-7, with 8 bases identical to TRBD2. The CDR3 is 15 residues long. CDR1 SGHRS and CDR2 YFSETQ come from the germline V gene. Trimming at V came to 4 bases and at J to 1 base, leaving 7 bases not matched to a gene. CDR3 amino acids: CASSPPGLESYEQYF. CDR3 coding DNA: TGCGCCAGCAGCCCCCCGGGACTAGAATCCTACGAGCAGTACTTC.

This clone was recorded once. The V and J genes are TRBV4-2 and TRBJ2-2; TRBD2 agrees at 8 bases. Germline-derived CDR1 and CDR2 are LGHNA and YNFKEQ. The trim removed 1 base at V and 6 bases at J, leaving 7 bases unmatched. This CDR3 is built from 16 residues. CDR3 DNA sequence: TGTGCCAGCAGCCAAGTCCTAGCGGGCCGCCCCGGGGAGCTGTTTTTT. Its translation: CASSQVLAGRPGELFF.

V is TRBV9 and J is TRBJ1-1; no reliable D call. CDR1 and CDR2 from the germline V gene are SGDLS and YYNGEE. Between the trimmed V and J ends, which lost 0 bases and 0 bases, there was a span of 3 bases. The CDR3 consists of 13 residues. The CDR3 reads CASSVDLNTEAFF. The CDR3 DNA reads as TGTGCCAGCAGCGTAGACTTGAACACTGAAGCTTTCTTT.

This sequence joins TRBV4-2 and TRBJ1-6, with TRBD1 as a possible D gene (5 bases). V was trimmed by 0 bases and J by 0 bases, leaving 12 bases between them. Germline loops: CDR1 LGHNA, CDR2 YNFKEQ. CDR3 size: 18 residues. The CDR3 loop is CASSQDQGLSSYNSPLHF. CDR3 DNA: TGTGCCAGCAGCCAAGATCAGGGTCTTAGCTCCTATAATTCACCCCTCCACTTT.

This clone was detected only once. CDR3 in DNA: TGTGCCACCAGCAGACCTGGGACAGGACAGAATCAGCCCCAGCATTTT. Translated, it gives CATSRPGTGQNQPQHF. This sequence joins TRBV15 and TRBJ1-5; the match to TRBD1 covers 8 bases. The ends lost 2 bases at V and 4 bases at J; junction bases unmatched: 7. There are 16 residues in the CDR3. Germline V CDR1 and CDR2: LNHNV, YYDKDF (reference sequence).

At least ten counts were recorded for this clone. The chain is built from TRBV6-1 and TRBJ1-1, with TRBD1 matching 11 bases. The germline V gene has CDR1 MNHNS and CDR2 SASEGT. J lost 4 bases, V lost 1 base, and 5 bases had no gene match. The CDR3 loop spans 16 amino acids. The CDR3 DNA reads as TGTGCCAGCAGTGAAGACTCCGGGACAGGGGGCACTGAAGCTTTCTTT. Protein product: CASSEDSGTGGTEAFF.

This chain uses TRBV7-9 with TRBJ1-1; D call uncertain. The V and J ends lost 1 base and 11 bases respectively, with 14 bases between them. The CDR3 is made up of 13 amino acids. Per germline, CDR1 SEHNR and CDR2 FQNEAQ (reference sequence). The CDR3 coding sequence is TGTGCCAGCAGCTTAGATCGAGGTGGGTGGGCTTTCTTT. This sequence encodes CASSLDRGGWAFF.

The V gene is TRBV7-8, the J gene TRBJ2-2, with TRBD2 matching 10 bases. J gave up 3 bases and V 5 bases, and 3 bases lay outside the gene matches. The germline gives CDR1 SGHVS, CDR2 FQNEAQ. The CDR3 sequence is 15 residues long. CDR3 sequence (DNA): TGTGCCAGCAGCATTAGCGGGGGGTACACCGGGGAGCTGTTTTTT. It codes for CASSISGGYTGELFF.